What follows is one T cell receptor beta chain and its context. As to time point: patch test 1, 2 weeks after DPC sensitization. Treatment indicated: therapeutic diphenylcyclopropenone sensitization with weekly scalp DPC. Unfractionated whole blood served as the source for total RNA extraction. The sample is drawn from a study of human T cells and chemical hapten exposure. CDR3 size: 13 residues. V was trimmed by 3 bases and J by 12 bases, leaving 17 bases between them. CDR1 and CDR2 from the germline V gene are KGHSH and LQKENI. Using its own MiXCR run on the RACE reads, TCRdb lists one record per CDR3 protein. The repertoire consists of around 110,000 distinct CDR3 sequences, with 9.5% to 13% occurring once and the leading ten covering just over 1.4%.

The chain combines TRBV18 with TRBJ1-1; D unresolved. This specimen consisted of whole blood, obtained in connection with sensitization to the hapten diphenylcyclopropenone (DPC). This receptor was taken from a woman between 50 and 59 years old with alopecia areata. Some clones in this sample may be carry-over from other donors' samples. The CDR3 is CASSPPSGPGTFF. In DNA, the CDR3 is TGTGCCAGCTCACCGCCTAGCGGACCTGGGACTTTCTTT.